This T cell receptor beta chain came from a study of cytomegalovirus exposure and HLA in healthy donors. PCR used 60 Vbeta primers and 13 Jbeta primers. The protocol was immunoSEQ multiplex PCR, while the TCRdb copy is restricted to in-frame clones and leaves out a portion. The sample lists under 150,000 clones, around 80% occurring once. This clone was seen more than once but under ten times. The germline gives CDR1 MNHEY, CDR2 SVGAGI. The CDR3 spans 12 residues. V lost 6 bases to trimming and J lost 3 bases, with 8 bases between them. Material for sequencing was PBMCs. The receptor comes from a male donor in good health and CMV-seronegative. The chain recombines TRBV6-5 with TRBJ2-5; perhaps TRBD1 as D (5 bases). The CDR3 DNA sequence: TGTGCCAGCAGGGTAGGGGAAGAGACCCAGTACTTC. This encodes CASRVGEETQYF.